The sequence of this TCR beta chain was determined in a study of blood T cell repertoires in COVID-19. The protocol was immunoSEQ multiplex PCR, while the TCRdb copy is restricted to in-frame clones and leaves out a portion. The repertoire includes about 180,000 clones, approximately 86% of them detected once, and 6.9% sits in the top ten. Per germline, CDR1 MDHEN and CDR2 SYDVKM. The CDR3 runs 14 residues. Trimming took off 5 bases at V and 7 bases at J, with 15 bases between the two ends. The receptor's source is an elderly man with COVID-19, enrolled during active disease. The V call is TRBV28, the J call TRBJ2-4, with a weak D call TRBD1 (5 bases). The sample consisted of peripheral blood. CDR3 in DNA: TGTGCCAGCAGTAATTCAGGGCCACTGAACATTCAGTACTTC. It translates to CASSNSGPLNIQYF.